The rows below give T cell receptor beta chains drawn from one sample of a study of identical twins. TCRdb re-derived calls from the 5' RACE reads in MiXCR, one entry per CDR3 protein. The sample has roughly 250,000 distinct CDR3 sequences, 5.5% to 7% seen once. These data also formed part of another study, on yellow fever vaccine responses in identical twins.

The material sequenced was memory (CD45RO+) T cells sorted from blood. Every receptor here comes from a young woman in good health. Both conserved end residues are trimmed from each CDR3. Clone size, where shown, is once, few, many, or a class for clones that have expanded.

>TRBV6-4|-|TRBJ2-3
ASSIAGEGTDTQY
>TRBV29-1|-|TRBJ1-3
SWVSGNTIY
>TRBV25-1|few|TRBJ2-7
ASSTDGPYEQY
>TRBV28|-|TRBJ2-3
ASAHVAGGPDTQY
>TRBV7-2|many|TRBJ1-2
ASSLIGKSANYGYT
>TRBV2|-|TRBJ2-1
ASSLSGVGDEQF
>TRBV10-3|few|TRBJ2-3
AISVGAGVTDTQY
>TRBV6-1|-|TRBJ2-7
ASSERGPYEQY
>TRBV5-5|-|TRBJ2-5
ASSFTGQRQETQY
>TRBV5-1|-|TRBJ2-1
ASSFGLAGGSEQF
>TRBV5-5|few|TRBJ2-1
ASSSLENEQF
>TRBV5-4|many|TRBJ1-2
ASSLLDGYT
>TRBV28|few|TRBJ1-2
ASRPGGASYGYT
>TRBV20-1|few|TRBJ2-7
SARDWRGNPYEQY
>TRBV2|few|TRBJ1-4
ASSGQGTVEKLF
>TRBV24-1|many|TRBJ2-1
ATSDFRTSGRGGNEQF
>TRBV6-1|few|TRBJ2-4
ASSGGGGVRIQY
>TRBV12-3/TRBV12-4|many|TRBJ2-1
ASSLGPGYNEQF
>TRBV2|-|TRBJ1-2
ASSEALTLGYT
>TRBV27|many|TRBJ1-1
ASSLRGVAEAF
>TRBV20-1|few|TRBJ2-2
SASDAGDTGELF
>TRBV6-5|few|TRBJ2-1
ASSYSASGYNEQF
>TRBV28|few|TRBJ1-1
ASSSPGKLNTEAF
>TRBV6-1|-|TRBJ1-2
ASSKGQGTNYGYT
>TRBV4-2|many|TRBJ2-7
ASSDIGTSGSIYEQY
>TRBV3-1|many|TRBJ2-1
ASSHSDLPSYNEQF
>TRBV20-1|-|TRBJ1-2
SARDYGYT
>TRBV2|few|TRBJ1-2
ASSRAPDRGSSFYGYT
>TRBV10-3|many|TRBJ2-1
AISESRTRNEQF
>TRBV2|few|TRBJ2-1
ASRGPRDEQF
>TRBV6-1|-|TRBJ2-6
ASREWTGNVLT
>TRBV29-1|many|TRBJ2-7
SVPPRDSSYEQY
>TRBV14|few|TRBJ1-4
ASSQERPGLRKLF
>TRBV6-5|few|TRBJ1-5
ASSYALGQGDQPQH
>TRBV20-1|many|TRBJ1-6
SARRPDRGSPLH